These 30 T cell receptor beta chains were all obtained from the same sample, sequenced in a study of cytotoxic CD8 clonotypes in ibrutinib-treated CLL. The protocol was immunoSEQ multiplex PCR, while the TCRdb copy is restricted to in-frame clones and leaves out a portion. The sample records about 140,000 clones, 70% to 85% being singletons. The sequencing used PBMCs, collected after 12 months of ibrutinib treatment. These receptors came from a human donor with chronic lymphocytic leukemia.

The chain carries TRBV7-6 and TRBJ1-4; D is ambiguous. Germline V gene lookup returns CDR1 SGHVS and CDR2 FNYEAQ. The CDR3 has 16 residues. The V end lost 5 bases, the J end lost 1 base, and 14 bases lay between the germline ends. CDR3 DNA sequence: TGTGCCAGCAGCCCCGCCGGATACGAAACTAATGAAAAACTGTTTTTT. Amino acids: CASSPAGYETNEKLFF. The full variable domain, its missing parts supplied by reference TRBV7-6 and TRBJ1-4, is GAGVSQSPRYKVTKRGQDVALRCDPISGHVSLYWYRQALGQGPEFLTYFNYEAQQDKSGLPNDRFSAERPEGSISTLTIQRTEQRDSAMYRCASSPAGYETNEKLFFGSGTQLSVL.

The chain combines TRBV5-4 with TRBJ2-7; 9 nucleotides agree with TRBD2. CDR1 is SGHNT, CDR2 YYREEE, per germline (reference sequence). V shed 0 bases, J shed 3 bases, and the junction held 4 bases outside the gene matches. The CDR3 is 15 amino acids. The CDR3 spells CASSLALAGFYEQYF. In DNA form, the CDR3 reads TGTGCCAGCAGCTTGGCACTAGCGGGCTTCTACGAGCAGTACTTC.

The rearrangement joins TRBV6-1 to TRBJ2-7; no clear D gene. The CDR3 covers 15 residues. V lost 1 base and J lost 0, with 10 bases in between. Germline CDR1 MNHNS, CDR2 SASEGT. This CDR3 is CASSEGAAFSYEQYF. CDR3 nucleotide sequence: TGTGCCAGCAGTGAAGGGGCAGCCTTCTCCTACGAGCAGTACTTC.

This clone appeared once. V is TRBV4-3 and J is TRBJ1-1; no firm D call. V lost 0 bases, J lost 3 bases, and 8 bases lay in between. CDR1 and CDR2 (germline): LGHNA, YSLEER. The CDR3 is 14 amino acids. The CDR3 here is CASSQDRVDTEAFF. The CDR3 coding sequence is TGCGCCAGCAGCCAAGATCGTGTAGACACTGAAGCTTTCTTT.

The chain recombines TRBV11-2 with TRBJ1-4; 9 bases map to TRBD1. Germline trimming cut 6 bases from V and 3 bases from J; bases unmatched to any gene: 8. Germline CDR1 reads SGHAT; CDR2 reads FQNNGV. The CDR3 spans 16 residues. The CDR3 nucleotides are TGTGCCAGCAGTCAGCCCGGGACAGGGCCTAATGAAAAACTGTTTTTT. Amino acid sequence: CASSQPGTGPNEKLFF.

The CDR3 DNA follows: TGTGCCAGCAGTGAAAGCGAGATGTTTGGCGGCTACACCTTC. Protein sequence: CASSESEMFGGYTF. This chain links TRBV6-1 with TRBJ1-2; no clear D gene. V was cut by 2 bases and J by 8 bases, with 15 bases left in between. From germline, CDR1 is MNHNS and CDR2 SASEGT. The CDR3 is 14 residues long.

The chain uses TRBV4-1 and TRBJ2-5; TRBD2 matches at 11 bases. This CDR3 spans 17 amino acids. Looked up from germline, CDR1 is MGHRA and CDR2 is YSYEKL. The V and J ends lost 0 bases and 5 bases, in that order; junction bases with no gene match: 8. The CDR3 reads CASSQETSGDPRETQYF. The CDR3 bases are TGCGCCAGCAGCCAAGAGACTAGCGGGGACCCCAGGGAGACCCAGTACTTC.

The chain has TRBV9 and TRBJ2-5; 11 bases are shared with TRBD1. This CDR3 comprises 16 residues. Germline-derived CDR1 and CDR2 are SGDLS and YYNGEE. Germline trimming cut 2 bases from V and 4 bases from J; bases unmatched to any gene: 7. The CDR3 DNA reads TGTGCCAGCAGCGTCGGGACAGGGGGATATGGAGAGACCCAGTACTTC. It yields the protein CASSVGTGGYGETQYF.

This clone was detected once. The chain links TRBV27 to TRBJ2-3; 8 bases are a match to TRBD2. J was trimmed by 2 bases and V by 4 bases; bases with no gene match: 8. The CDR3 length is 16 residues. CDR1 MNHEY and CDR2 SMNVEV come from the germline V gene (reference sequence). Written as DNA, the CDR3 is TGTGCCAGCAGTTCCCACTCGCGGGAGGTCACAGATACGCAGTATTTT. This codes for CASSSHSREVTDTQYF.

This sequence joins TRBV7-3 and TRBJ2-3, with D hard to call. The V gene lost 2 bases and the J gene lost 0 bases, with 9 bases spanning the gap. The CDR3 loop spans 15 amino acids. The germline V gene encodes CDR1 SGHTA and CDR2 FQGTGA. In DNA, the CDR3 is TGTGCCAGCAGCTTATCTGGCGGAAGCACAGATACGCAGTATTTT. It translates to CASSLSGGSTDTQYF.

This chain uses TRBV4-1 with TRBJ2-7; 8 bases agree with TRBD2. This CDR3 spans 15 amino acids. V trimming: 0 bases; J trimming: 5 bases; junction bases outside the gene matches: 6. Per germline, CDR1 MGHRA and CDR2 YSYEKL. CDR3 DNA: TGCGCCAGCAGCCAAGATGATTGGCGGGAGGACGAGCAGTACTTC. It translates to CASSQDDWREDEQYF.

The chain is built from TRBV19 and TRBJ1-2; D ambiguous. With 6 bases removed from V and 2 bases from J, the gap between germline ends came to 13 bases. Germline V lookup: CDR1 LNHDA, CDR2 SQIVND (reference sequence). The length of the CDR3 is 14 residues. This CDR3 is CASRLWTDNYGYTF. The CDR3, as DNA: TGTGCCAGTAGACTTTGGACTGACAACTATGGCTACACCTTC.

The chain combines TRBV19 with TRBJ1-5; 9 bases are a match to TRBD1. V lost 9 bases to trimming and J lost 6 bases; unmatched junction nucleotides: 6. The CDR3 covers 13 residues. Looked up from germline, CDR1 is LNHDA and CDR2 is SQIVND (reference sequence). This chain's CDR3 is CASSGTGSQPQHF. Here the CDR3 DNA reads TGTGCCAGCTCCGGGACAGGGTCTCAGCCCCAGCATTTT. Combining the CDR3 with reference TRBV19 and TRBJ1-5 gives the whole variable domain DGGITQSPKYLFRKEGQNVTLSCEQNLNHDAMYWYRQDPGQGLRLIYYSQIVNDFQKGDIAEGYSVSREKKESFPLTVTSAQKNPTAFYLCASSGTGSQPQHFGDGTRLSIL.

The gene calls are TRBV27 and TRBJ2-7; D ambiguous. Germline V gives CDR1 MNHEY, CDR2 SMNVEV (reference sequence). Trimming pared 5 bases from V and 3 bases from J, leaving 8 bases between. CDR3 length: 12 residues. Here the CDR3 reads CASSQPGYEQYF. The DNA of the CDR3 is TGTGCCAGCAGTCAGCCCGGCTACGAGCAGTACTTC.

This sequence joins TRBV7-2 and TRBJ2-2; tentatively, D is TRBD1 (5 bases). The CDR3 has 13 residues. Germline values: CDR1 SGHTA, CDR2 FQGNSA. V shed 0 bases and J shed 6 bases, with 5 bases lying between them. The CDR3 sequence is CASSLAGPGELFF. CDR3 in DNA: TGTGCCAGCAGCTTAGCGGGGCCCGGGGAGCTGTTTTTT.

In the case of this clone: Other DNA sequences in the same sample also yield this CDR3. The gene calls are TRBV11-3 and TRBJ2-1; D gene unclear. CDR3 length: 13 amino acids. CDR1 and CDR2 from the germline V gene are SGHNT and YENEEA. Trimming shortened V by 1 base and J by 4 bases, and 5 bases separated the two germline ends. The CDR3 sequence: CASSLGPYNEQFF. CDR3 nucleotides: TGTGCCAGCAGCTTAGGCCCATACAATGAGCAGTTCTTC.

The chain has TRBV7-2 and TRBJ2-7; TRBD1 matches at 10 bases. CDR1 is SGHTA and CDR2 is FQGNSA in the germline V gene. The CDR3 is 15 residues long. The V gene end was trimmed by 5 bases and the J gene end by 9 bases; junction bases not matched to a gene: 13. Here the CDR3 reads CASSPMPGTGVRQYF. Written as DNA, the CDR3 is TGTGCCAGCAGCCCGATGCCCGGGACAGGGGTTAGGCAGTACTTC.

The rearrangement joins TRBV5-8 to TRBJ2-7; D is undetermined. Trimming removed 6 bases at V and 4 bases at J, with 17 bases between. This CDR3 has 14 amino acids. Germline assignment: CDR1 SGHTS and CDR2 YDEGEE. The CDR3 is CASIQDITPYEQYF. The CDR3 nucleotides are TGTGCCAGCATCCAAGACATTACCCCTTACGAGCAGTACTTC.

The CDR3 is CASSSSGGTFEQYF. The CDR3 DNA sequence: TGTGCCAGCAGTTCTAGCGGCGGTACGTTCGAGCAGTACTTC. This chain connects TRBV27 to TRBJ2-7; 7 bases map to TRBD2. CDR3 length: 14 amino acids. J gave up 6 bases and V 4 bases, and 9 bases lay outside the gene matches. Per germline, CDR1 MNHEY and CDR2 SMNVEV (reference sequence).

V is TRBV2 and J is TRBJ2-3; maybe TRBD1 (5 bases). Germline CDR1 and CDR2: SNHLY and FYNNEI. The CDR3 runs to 14 residues. Between the trimmed V and J ends, which lost 2 bases and 3 bases, there was a span of 9 bases. The CDR3 DNA reads TGTGCCAGCAGTGAAATGGACACGACAGATACGCAGTATTTT. It specifies CASSEMDTTDTQYF.

V and J are TRBV18 and TRBJ2-1, with 7 bases lining up with TRBD2. The germline gives CDR1 KGHSH, CDR2 LQKENI. CDR3 length: 17 residues. J gave up 6 bases and V 2 bases, and 13 bases lay outside the gene matches. CDR3 loop: CASSPNFESGIFNEQFF. In DNA form, the CDR3 reads TGTGCCAGCTCACCAAATTTTGAGAGCGGGATCTTCAATGAGCAGTTCTTC. The complete variable domain, with remaining parts taken from reference TRBV18 and TRBJ2-1, reads NAGVMQNPRHLVRRRGQEARLRCSPMKGHSHVYWYRQLPEEGLKFMVYLQKENIIDESGMPKERFSAEFPKEGPSILRIQQVVRGDSAAYFCASSPNFESGIFNEQFFGPGTRLTVL.

The chain has TRBV7-8 and TRBJ2-7, with D hard to call. Germline V CDR1 and CDR2: SGHVS, FQNEAQ. The CDR3 is 11 amino acids. Trimming took off 5 bases at V and 2 bases at J, with 4 bases between the two ends. The CDR3 bases are TGTGCCAGCAGCGCGGCCTACGAGCAGTACTTC. It yields the protein CASSAAYEQYF.

The chain joins TRBV19 to TRBJ2-7, with TRBD1 as a possible D gene (6 bases). The CDR3 loop spans 14 amino acids. V was shortened by 3 bases and J by 5 bases, with 14 bases between the two germline ends. Germline CDR1 LNHDA, CDR2 SQIVND (reference sequence). CDR3 coding DNA: TGTGCCAGTAGTATTTACGGACAGCAGAACGAGCAGTACTTC. Translated: CASSIYGQQNEQYF. Together with reference TRBV19 and TRBJ2-7, the CDR3 gives the full variable domain: DGGITQSPKYLFRKEGQNVTLSCEQNLNHDAMYWYRQDPGQGLRLIYYSQIVNDFQKGDIAEGYSVSREKKESFPLTVTSAQKNPTAFYLCASSIYGQQNEQYFGPGTRLTVT.

This clone was seen only once. The chain joins TRBV7-2 to TRBJ2-7, with a possible D match to TRBD2 (6 bases). CDR1 is SGHTA, CDR2 FQGNSA, per germline. V lost 4 bases and J 4 bases, leaving 14 bases between the germline ends. The CDR3 has 14 residues. CDR3: CASSYGAGRYEQYF. The DNA of the CDR3 is TGTGCCAGCAGCTACGGGGCGGGGCGATACGAGCAGTACTTC.

This chain uses TRBV4-2 with TRBJ2-3, with TRBD2 matching 9 bases. The germline V gene encodes CDR1 LGHNA and CDR2 YNFKEQ. V lost 5 bases to trimming and J lost 0 bases; unmatched junction nucleotides: 6. There are 16 residues in the CDR3. CDR3 amino acids: CASSERTSESTDTQYF. DNA for the CDR3: TGTGCCAGCAGCGAACGGACTAGCGAAAGCACAGATACGCAGTATTTT.

J is TRBJ2-4 and V is TRBV11-2; D call uncertain. Between the trimmed V and J ends, which lost 1 base and 6 bases, there was a span of 16 bases. Germline V gene lookup returns CDR1 SGHAT and CDR2 FQNNGV. This CDR3 is 16 amino acids long. CDR3 nucleotides: TGTGCCAGCAGCTTAGGCCCCTCTCGCGTCGGAAACATTCAGTACTTC. This translates into CASSLGPSRVGNIQYF.

This sequence joins TRBV19 and TRBJ2-5; 9 bases map to TRBD2. This CDR3 has 15 residues. Trimming removed 1 base from V and 4 bases from J; junction bases left unmatched: 4. Germline-derived CDR1 and CDR2 are LNHDA and SQIVND (reference sequence). CDR3 DNA: TGTGCCAGTAGTATAGTTCCTAGCGGGGCAGAGACCCAGTACTTC. Translation: CASSIVPSGAETQYF.

The rearrangement uses TRBV28 and TRBJ2-5; D not certain. V lost 1 base to trimming and J lost 7 bases, with 10 bases between them. In germline, CDR1 is MDHEN, CDR2 SYDVKM. This CDR3 has 13 amino acids. CDR3 loop: CASSLLGMGTQYF. CDR3 nucleotides: TGTGCCAGCAGTTTATTGGGCATGGGGACCCAGTACTTC.

This clone was seen more than once but under ten times. The CDR3 protein is CASSLEPGSTDTQYF. Written as DNA, the CDR3 is TGTGCCAGCAGCTTAGAACCGGGGAGCACAGATACGCAGTATTTT. The chain uses TRBV7-2 and TRBJ2-3; D is possibly TRBD2 (5 bases). Between the trimmed V and J ends, which lost 1 base and 0 bases, there was a span of 8 bases. This CDR3 is built from 15 residues. Germline V gene lookup returns CDR1 SGHTA and CDR2 FQGNSA.

This clone was found a few times. This rearrangement joins TRBV27 to TRBJ1-2, with D unresolved. Germline lookup yields CDR1 MNHEY and CDR2 SMNVEV (reference sequence). V shed 4 bases and J shed 4 bases, with 13 bases lying between them. The CDR3 is made up of 14 amino acids. The CDR3 DNA is TGTGCCAGCAGTTCCGCGTCTGTGGGCTATGGCTACACCTTC. This codes for CASSSASVGYGYTF.